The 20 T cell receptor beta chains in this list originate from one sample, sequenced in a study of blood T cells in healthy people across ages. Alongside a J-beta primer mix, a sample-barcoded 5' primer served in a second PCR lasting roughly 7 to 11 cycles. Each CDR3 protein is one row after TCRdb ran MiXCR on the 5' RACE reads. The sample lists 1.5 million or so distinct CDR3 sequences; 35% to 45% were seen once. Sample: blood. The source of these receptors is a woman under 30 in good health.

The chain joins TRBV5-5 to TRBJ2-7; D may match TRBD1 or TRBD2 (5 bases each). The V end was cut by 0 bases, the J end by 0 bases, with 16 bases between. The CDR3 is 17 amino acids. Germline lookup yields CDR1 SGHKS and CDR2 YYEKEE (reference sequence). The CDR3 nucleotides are TGTGCCAGCAGCTTGGGCCCGGGGCAATTAAGCTCCTACGAGCAGTACTTC. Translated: CASSLGPGQLSSYEQYF.

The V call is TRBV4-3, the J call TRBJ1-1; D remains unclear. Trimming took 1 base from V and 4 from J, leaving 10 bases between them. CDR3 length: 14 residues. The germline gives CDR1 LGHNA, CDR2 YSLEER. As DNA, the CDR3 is TGCGCCAGCAGCCAAGTGAACTTGGGCACTGAAGCTTTCTTT. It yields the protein CASSQVNLGTEAFF.

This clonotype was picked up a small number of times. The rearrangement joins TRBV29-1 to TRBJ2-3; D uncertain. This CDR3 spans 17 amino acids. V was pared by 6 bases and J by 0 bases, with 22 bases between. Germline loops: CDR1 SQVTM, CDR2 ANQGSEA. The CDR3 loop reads CSVAVFGAKPSTDTQYF. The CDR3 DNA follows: TGCAGCGTCGCTGTATTCGGAGCCAAACCCAGCACAGATACGCAGTATTTT.

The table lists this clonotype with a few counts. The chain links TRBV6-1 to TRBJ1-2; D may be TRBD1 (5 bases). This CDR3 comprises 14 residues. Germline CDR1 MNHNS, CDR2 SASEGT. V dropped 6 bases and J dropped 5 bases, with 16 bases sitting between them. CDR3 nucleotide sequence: TGTGCCAGCAGGGGGGTTGGCCAGTTATATGGCTACACCTTC. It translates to CASRGVGQLYGYTF.

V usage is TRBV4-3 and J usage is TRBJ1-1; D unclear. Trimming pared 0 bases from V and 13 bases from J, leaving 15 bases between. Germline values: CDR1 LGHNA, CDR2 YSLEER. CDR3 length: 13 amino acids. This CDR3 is CASSQDIEFQGFF. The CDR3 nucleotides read TGCGCCAGCAGCCAAGATATTGAGTTCCAAGGTTTCTTT.

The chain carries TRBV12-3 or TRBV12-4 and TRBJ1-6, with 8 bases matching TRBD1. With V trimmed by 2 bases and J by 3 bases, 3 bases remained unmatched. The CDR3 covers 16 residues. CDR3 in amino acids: CASSLIGTGYNSPLHF. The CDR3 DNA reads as TGTGCCAGCAGTTTAATCGGGACAGGCTATAATTCACCCCTCCACTTT.

This CDR3 is CASSESGGLYEQYF. DNA for the CDR3: TGTGCCAGCAGTGAATCAGGGGGCCTATACGAGCAGTACTTC. V and J are TRBV25-1 and TRBJ2-7; 8 bases are a match to TRBD1. Germline V gene data show CDR1 as MGHDK and CDR2 as SYGVNS. The V gene end was trimmed by 1 base and the J gene end by 4 bases; junction bases not matched to a gene: 3. CDR3 length: 14 amino acids.

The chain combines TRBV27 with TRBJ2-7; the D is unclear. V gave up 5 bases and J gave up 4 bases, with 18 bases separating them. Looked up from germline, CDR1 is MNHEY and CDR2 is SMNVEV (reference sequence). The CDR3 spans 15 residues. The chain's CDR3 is CASSPITSAEYEQYF. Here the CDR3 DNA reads TGTGCCAGCAGTCCCATAACCTCTGCGGAGTACGAGCAGTACTTC.

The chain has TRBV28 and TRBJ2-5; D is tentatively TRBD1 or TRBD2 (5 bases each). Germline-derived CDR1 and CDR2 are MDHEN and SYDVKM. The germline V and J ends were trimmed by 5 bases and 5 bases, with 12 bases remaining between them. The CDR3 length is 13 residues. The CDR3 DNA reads TGTGCCAGCAGTACCCCGGGGCTGGAGACCCAGTACTTC. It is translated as CASSTPGLETQYF.

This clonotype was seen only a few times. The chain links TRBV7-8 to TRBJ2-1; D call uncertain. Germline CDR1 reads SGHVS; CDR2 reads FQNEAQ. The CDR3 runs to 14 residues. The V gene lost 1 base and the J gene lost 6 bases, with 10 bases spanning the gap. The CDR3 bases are TGTGCCAGCAGCTTAGAAGGTCCGCTCAATGAGCAGTTCTTC. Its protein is CASSLEGPLNEQFF. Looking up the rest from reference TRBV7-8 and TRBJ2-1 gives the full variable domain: GAGVSQSPRYKVAKRGQDVALRCDPISGHVSLFWYQQALGQGPEFLTYFQNEAQLDKSGLPSDRFFAERPEGSVSTLKIQRTQQEDSAVYLCASSLEGPLNEQFFGPGTRLTVL.

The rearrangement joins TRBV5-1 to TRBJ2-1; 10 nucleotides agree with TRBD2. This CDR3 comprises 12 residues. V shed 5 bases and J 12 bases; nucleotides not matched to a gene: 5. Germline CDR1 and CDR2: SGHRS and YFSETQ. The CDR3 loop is CASSPSGGGQFF. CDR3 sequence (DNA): TGCGCCAGCAGTCCTAGCGGGGGAGGGCAGTTCTTC.

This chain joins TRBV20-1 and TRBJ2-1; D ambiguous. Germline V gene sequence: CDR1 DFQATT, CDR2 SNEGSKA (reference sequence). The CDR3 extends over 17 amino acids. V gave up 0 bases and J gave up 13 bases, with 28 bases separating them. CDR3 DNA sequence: TGCAGTGCTAGAGATCGCCGCCGTCGGACCCTGGTCGAGACCCAGTTCTTC. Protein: CSARDRRRRTLVETQFF.

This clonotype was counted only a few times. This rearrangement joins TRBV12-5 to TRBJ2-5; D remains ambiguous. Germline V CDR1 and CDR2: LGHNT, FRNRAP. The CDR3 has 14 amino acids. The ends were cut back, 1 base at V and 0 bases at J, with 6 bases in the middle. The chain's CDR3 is CASGLGANQETQYF. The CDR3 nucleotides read TGTGCTAGTGGTTTGGGGGCTAACCAAGAGACCCAGTACTTC.

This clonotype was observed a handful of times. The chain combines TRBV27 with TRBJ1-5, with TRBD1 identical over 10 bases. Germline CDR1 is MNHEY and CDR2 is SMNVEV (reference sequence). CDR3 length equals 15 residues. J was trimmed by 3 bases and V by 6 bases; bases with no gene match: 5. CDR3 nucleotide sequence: TGTGCCAGCAGCATCGGGACAGGGGCCAATCAGCCCCAGCATTTT. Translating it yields CASSIGTGANQPQHF.

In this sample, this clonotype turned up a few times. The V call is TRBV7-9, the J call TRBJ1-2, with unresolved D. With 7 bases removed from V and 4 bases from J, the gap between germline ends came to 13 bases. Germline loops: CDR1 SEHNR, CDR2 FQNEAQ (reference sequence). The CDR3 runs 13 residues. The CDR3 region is CASTPTETYGYTF. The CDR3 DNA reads TGTGCCAGCACCCCCACAGAGACCTATGGCTACACCTTC.

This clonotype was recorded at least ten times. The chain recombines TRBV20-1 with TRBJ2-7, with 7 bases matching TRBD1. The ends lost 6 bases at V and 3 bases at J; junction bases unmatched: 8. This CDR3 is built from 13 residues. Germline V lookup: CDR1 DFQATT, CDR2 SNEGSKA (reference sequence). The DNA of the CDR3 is TGCAGTGCCCGACAGGGATCCAGCTACGAGCAGTACTTC. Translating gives CSARQGSSYEQYF.

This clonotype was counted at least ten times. The CDR3 nucleotides read TGTGCCAGCAGCTTAAAGGACTCCTACGAGCAGTACTTC. Translating it yields CASSLKDSYEQYF. The rearrangement links TRBV7-9 to TRBJ2-7; D remains ambiguous. Per germline, CDR1 SEHNR and CDR2 FQNEAQ (reference sequence). This CDR3 is 13 amino acids long. V gave up 2 bases and J gave up 0 bases, with 5 bases separating them.

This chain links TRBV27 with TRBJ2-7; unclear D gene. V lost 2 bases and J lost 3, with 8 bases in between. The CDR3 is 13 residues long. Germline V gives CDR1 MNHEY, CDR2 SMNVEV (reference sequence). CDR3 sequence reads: CASSLGNYYEQYF. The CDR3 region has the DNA TGTGCCAGCAGTTTAGGGAACTACTACGAGCAGTACTTC.

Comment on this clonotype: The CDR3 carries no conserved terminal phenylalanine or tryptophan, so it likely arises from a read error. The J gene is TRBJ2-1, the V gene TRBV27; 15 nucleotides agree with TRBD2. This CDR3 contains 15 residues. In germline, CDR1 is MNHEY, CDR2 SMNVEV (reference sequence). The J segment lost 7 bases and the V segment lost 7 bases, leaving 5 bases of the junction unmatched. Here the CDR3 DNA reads TGTGCCAGCAAAGGACTAGCGGGAGGGTTTAATGAGCAGTTCTGC. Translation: CASKGLAGGFNEQFC.

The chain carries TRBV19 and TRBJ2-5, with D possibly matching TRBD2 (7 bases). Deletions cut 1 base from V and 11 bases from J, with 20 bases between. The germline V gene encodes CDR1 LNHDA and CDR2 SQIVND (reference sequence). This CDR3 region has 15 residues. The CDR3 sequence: CASSIGGGRNNEQYF. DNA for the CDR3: TGTGCCAGTAGTATAGGGGGGGGCAGAAACAATGAGCAGTACTTC.